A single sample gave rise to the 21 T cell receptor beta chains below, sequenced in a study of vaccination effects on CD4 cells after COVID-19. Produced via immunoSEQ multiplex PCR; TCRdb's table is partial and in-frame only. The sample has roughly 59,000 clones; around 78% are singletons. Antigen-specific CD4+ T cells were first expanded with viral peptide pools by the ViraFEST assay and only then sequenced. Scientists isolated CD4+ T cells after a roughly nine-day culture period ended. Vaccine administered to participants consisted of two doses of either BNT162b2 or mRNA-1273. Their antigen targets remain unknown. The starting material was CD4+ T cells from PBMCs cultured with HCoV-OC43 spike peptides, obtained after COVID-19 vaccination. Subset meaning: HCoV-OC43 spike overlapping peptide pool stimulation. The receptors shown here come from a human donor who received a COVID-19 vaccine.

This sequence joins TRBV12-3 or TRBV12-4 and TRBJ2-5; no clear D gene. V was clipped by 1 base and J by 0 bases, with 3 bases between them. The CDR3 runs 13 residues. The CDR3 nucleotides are TGTGCCAGCAGTTTAGGACACCAAGAGACCCAGTACTTC. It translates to CASSLGHQETQYF.

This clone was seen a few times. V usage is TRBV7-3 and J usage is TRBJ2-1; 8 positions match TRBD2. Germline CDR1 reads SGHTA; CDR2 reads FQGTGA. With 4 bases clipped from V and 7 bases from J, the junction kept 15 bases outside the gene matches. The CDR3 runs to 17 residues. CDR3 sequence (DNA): TGTGCCAGCAGCTCCGGAGGTAGCGGGGTAAGAAGGAATGAGCAGTTCTTC. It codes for CASSSGGSGVRRNEQFF.

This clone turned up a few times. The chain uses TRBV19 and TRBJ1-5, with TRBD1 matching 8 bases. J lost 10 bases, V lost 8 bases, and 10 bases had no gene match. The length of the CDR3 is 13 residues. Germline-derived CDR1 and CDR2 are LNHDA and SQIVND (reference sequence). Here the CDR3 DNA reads TGTGCCAGTGCCGGGACAGGTGAGGGTCCCCAGCATTTT. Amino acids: CASAGTGEGPQHF.

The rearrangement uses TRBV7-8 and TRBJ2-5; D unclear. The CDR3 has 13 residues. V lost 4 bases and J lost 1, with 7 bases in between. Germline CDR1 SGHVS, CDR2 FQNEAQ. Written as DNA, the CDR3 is TGTGCCAGCAGCTCCTCGACCCAAGAGACCCAGTACTTC. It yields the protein CASSSSTQETQYF.

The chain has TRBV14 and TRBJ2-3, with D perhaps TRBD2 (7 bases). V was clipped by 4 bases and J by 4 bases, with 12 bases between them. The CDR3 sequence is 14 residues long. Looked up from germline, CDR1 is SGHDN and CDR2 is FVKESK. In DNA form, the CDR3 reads TGTGCCAGCAGCCGTCCGGGGGGCCCAGATACGCAGTATTTT. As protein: CASSRPGGPDTQYF.

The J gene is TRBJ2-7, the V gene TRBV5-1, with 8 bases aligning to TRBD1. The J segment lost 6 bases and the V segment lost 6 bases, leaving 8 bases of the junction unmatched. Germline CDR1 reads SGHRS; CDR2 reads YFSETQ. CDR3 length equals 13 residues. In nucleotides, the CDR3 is TGCGCCAGCACCGAGACAGGGGCTGGCGAGCAGTACGTC. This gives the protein CASTETGAGEQYV.

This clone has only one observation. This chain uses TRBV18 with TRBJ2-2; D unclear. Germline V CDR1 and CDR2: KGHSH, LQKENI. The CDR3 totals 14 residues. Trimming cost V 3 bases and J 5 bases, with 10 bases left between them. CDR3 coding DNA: TGTGCCAGCTCACCCCAAACGGCTACCGGGGAGCTGTTTTTT. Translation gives CASSPQTATGELFF.

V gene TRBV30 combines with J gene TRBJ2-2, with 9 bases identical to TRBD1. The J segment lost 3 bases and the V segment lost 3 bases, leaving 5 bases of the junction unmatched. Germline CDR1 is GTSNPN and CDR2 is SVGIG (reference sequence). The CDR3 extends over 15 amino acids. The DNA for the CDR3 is TGTGCCTGGAGAACAGGGGGCGCGGACACCGGGGAGCTGTTTTTT. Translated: CAWRTGGADTGELFF.

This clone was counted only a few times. CDR3 sequence (DNA): TGCGCCAGCAGTGGGTCGAGGGGAGAGACCCAGTACTTC. This sequence encodes CASSGSRGETQYF. This chain connects TRBV10-1 to TRBJ2-5; D tentatively reads TRBD1 or TRBD2 (5 bases each). V lost 4 bases to trimming and J lost 4 bases, with 10 bases between them. CDR1 and CDR2 (germline): WNHNN, SYGVQD (reference sequence). The CDR3 consists of 13 residues.

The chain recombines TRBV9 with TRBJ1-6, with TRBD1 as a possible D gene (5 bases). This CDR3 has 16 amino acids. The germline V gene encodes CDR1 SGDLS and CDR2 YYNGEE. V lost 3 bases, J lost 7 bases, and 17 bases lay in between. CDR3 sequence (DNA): TGTGCCAGCAGCGGACACTCACAGGTTGGCAATTCACCCCTCCACTTT. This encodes CASSGHSQVGNSPLHF. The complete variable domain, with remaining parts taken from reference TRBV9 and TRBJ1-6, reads DSGVTQTPKHLITATGQRVTLRCSPRSGDLSVYWYQQSLDQGLQFLIQYYNGEERAKGNILERFSAQQFPDLHSELNLSSLELGDSALYFCASSGHSQVGNSPLHFGNGTRLTVT.

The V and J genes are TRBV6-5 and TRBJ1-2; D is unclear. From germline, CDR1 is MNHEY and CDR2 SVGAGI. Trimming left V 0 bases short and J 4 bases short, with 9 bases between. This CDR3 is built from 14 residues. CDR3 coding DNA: TGTGCCAGCAGTTACTCTCAGGTGGGCTATGGCTACACCTTC. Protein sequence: CASSYSQVGYGYTF.

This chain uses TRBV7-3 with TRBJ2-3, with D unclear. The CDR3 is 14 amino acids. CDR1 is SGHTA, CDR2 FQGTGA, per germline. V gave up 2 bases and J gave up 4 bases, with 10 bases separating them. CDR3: CASSLGAVADTQYF. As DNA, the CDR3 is TGTGCCAGCAGCTTAGGCGCTGTAGCAGATACGCAGTATTTT.

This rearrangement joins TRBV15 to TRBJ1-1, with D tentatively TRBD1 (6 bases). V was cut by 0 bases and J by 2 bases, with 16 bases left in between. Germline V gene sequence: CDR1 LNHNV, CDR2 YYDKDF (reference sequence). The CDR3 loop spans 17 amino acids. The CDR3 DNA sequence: TGTGCCACCAGCAGAGATAGAACAGGGAATGGAAACACTGAAGCTTTCTTT. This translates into CATSRDRTGNGNTEAFF.

CDR3 nucleotide sequence: TGTGCCACCAGCAGAGATTATGGGACAGTGAACACTGAAGCTTTCTTT. Its protein is CATSRDYGTVNTEAFF. The V and J genes are TRBV15 and TRBJ1-1, with 7 bases that match TRBD1. The CDR3 extends over 16 amino acids. Losses at the gene ends were 0 bases for V and 0 bases for J; bases not matched to a gene: 4. Germline V CDR1 and CDR2: LNHNV, YYDKDF (reference sequence).

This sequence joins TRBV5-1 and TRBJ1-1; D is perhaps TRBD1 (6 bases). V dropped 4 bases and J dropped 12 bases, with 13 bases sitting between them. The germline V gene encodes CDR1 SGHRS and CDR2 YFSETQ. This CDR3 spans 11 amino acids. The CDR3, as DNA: TGCGCCAGCAGCCTAGGACAGAGAACTTTCTTT. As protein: CASSLGQRTFF.

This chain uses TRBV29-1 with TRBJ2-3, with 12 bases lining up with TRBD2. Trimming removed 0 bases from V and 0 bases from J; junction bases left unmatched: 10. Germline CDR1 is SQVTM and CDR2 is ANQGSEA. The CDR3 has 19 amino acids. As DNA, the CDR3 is TGCAGCGTTGAAGAATATGGGCTAGCGGGGGGGCTTAGCACAGATACGCAGTATTTT. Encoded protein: CSVEEYGLAGGLSTDTQYF.

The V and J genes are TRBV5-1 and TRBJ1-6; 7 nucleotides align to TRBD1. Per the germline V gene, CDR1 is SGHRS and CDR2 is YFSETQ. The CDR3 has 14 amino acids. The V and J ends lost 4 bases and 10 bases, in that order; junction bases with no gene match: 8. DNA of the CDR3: TGCGCCAGCAGCAACGGGACAGTCGGCTCACCCCTCCACTTT. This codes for CASSNGTVGSPLHF.

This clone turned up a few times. The DNA for the CDR3 is TGTGCCAGCACCAAAAGTGGAGGGCAGGGCTACACCTTC. The encoded protein is CASTKSGGQGYTF. The gene calls are TRBV6-5 and TRBJ1-2, with D unclear. V dropped 7 bases and J dropped 8 bases, with 17 bases sitting between them. This CDR3 spans 13 amino acids. Germline V gene sequence: CDR1 MNHEY, CDR2 SVGAGI.

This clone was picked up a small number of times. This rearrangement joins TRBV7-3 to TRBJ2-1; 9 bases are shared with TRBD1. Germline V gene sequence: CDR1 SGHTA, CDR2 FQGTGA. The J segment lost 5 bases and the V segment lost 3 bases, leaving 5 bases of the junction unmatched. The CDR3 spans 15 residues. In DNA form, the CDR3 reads TGTGCCAGCAGCTTCGGGCGGACAGGGGACAATGAGCAGTTCTTC. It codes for CASSFGRTGDNEQFF.

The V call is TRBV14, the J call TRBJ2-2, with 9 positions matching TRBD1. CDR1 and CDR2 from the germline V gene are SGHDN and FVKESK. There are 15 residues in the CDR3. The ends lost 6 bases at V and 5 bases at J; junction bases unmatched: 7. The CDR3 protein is CASRGQGLSTGELFF. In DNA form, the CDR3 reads TGTGCCAGCAGGGGACAGGGTCTTTCAACCGGGGAGCTGTTTTTT.

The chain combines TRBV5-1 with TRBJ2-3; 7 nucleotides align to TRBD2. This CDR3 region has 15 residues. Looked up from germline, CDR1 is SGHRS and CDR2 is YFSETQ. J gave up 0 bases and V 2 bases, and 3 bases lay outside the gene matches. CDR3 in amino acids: CASSLGRGSTDTQYF. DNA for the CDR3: TGCGCCAGCAGCTTAGGGAGGGGTAGCACAGATACGCAGTATTTT.